This T cell receptor beta chain is drawn from a study of blood T cell repertoires in COVID-19. Worth noting for this clone: The same CDR3 arises from other DNA sequences in this sample as well.

Clones were sequenced by immunoSEQ multiplex PCR, and TCRdb holds only the in-frame ones, with some missing. The sample includes 100,000 to 150,000 clones, 75% to 85% of them seen just once. The CDR3 is 13 amino acids. Germline trimming cut 6 bases from V and 2 bases from J; bases unmatched to any gene: 2. The specimen was peripheral blood. J is TRBJ1-2 and V is TRBV12-3 or TRBV12-4, with TRBD1 matching 8 bases. This sequence originates from a woman aged 45 to 65 with acute or convalescent COVID-19. The CDR3 coding sequence is TGTGCCAGCAGCCGACAGGGGAACTATGGCTACACCTTC. Amino acid sequence: CASSRQGNYGYTF.